A selection of T cell receptor beta chains follows, all from one sample in a study of blood T cell repertoires in COVID-19. The repertoire was sequenced with immunoSEQ multiplex PCR; TCRdb's copy has only in-frame clones and lacks some. The repertoire holds about 200,000 clones, with 75% to 90% as singletons. Material: PBMCs or T cells enriched from blood (not recorded which). Receptor source: a woman aged 25 to 45 who had been exposed to COVID-19. CDR3s include the opening cysteine and the closing phenylalanine or tryptophan. D genes are given only for firm matches. Part of the rows lack a size; the others show once, few, many or a class for expanded clones.

CDR3 DNA | CDR3 protein | J gene | V gene | D gene | clone size
TGTGCCAGCAGCGGGGGGACAGCAAACACTGAAGCTTTCTTT | CASSGGTANTEAFF | TRBJ1-1 | TRBV9 | TRBD1 | -
TGTGCCAGCAGCCAACGACAGGGAGGCGAGACCCAGTACTTC | CASSQRQGGETQYF | TRBJ2-5 | TRBV3-1/TRBV3-2 | - | -
TGTGCCAGCAGTTTGATATACCCACCTACTCGGGAGCAGTACTTC | CASSLIYPPTREQYF | TRBJ2-7 | TRBV27 | - | -
TGTGCCAGCAGTCCCACTAGCGGTGGAGCCAAAAACATTCAGTACTTC | CASSPTSGGAKNIQYF | TRBJ2-4 | TRBV2 | TRBD2 | -
TGCAGCGTTGAATCTGGGCCAGGCGAAGCCTCGAACACTGAAGCTTTCTTT | CSVESGPGEASNTEAFF | TRBJ1-1 | TRBV29-1 | - | -
TGTGCCAGCAGCCAAGATCGATTAGGAGAAAACACCATATATTTT | CASSQDRLGENTIYF | TRBJ1-3 | TRBV3-1/TRBV3-2 | - | -
TGTGCCACCAGTGGGACAGGGGCCGGGTGGTCACCCCTCCACTTT | CATSGTGAGWSPLHF | TRBJ1-6 | TRBV24-1 | TRBD1 | -
TGTGCCACCAGCAGATATACAGGGCACAGGGAGCAGTACTTC | CATSRYTGHREQYF | TRBJ2-7 | TRBV15 | - | -
TGTGCCAGCAGCCCGGACAGGGAATTTGACAATGAGCAGTTCTTC | CASSPDREFDNEQFF | TRBJ2-1 | TRBV3-1/TRBV3-2 | TRBD1 | -
TGCAGCGTTGACCCTTCCGAAGCTCCCTACAATGAGCAGTTCTTC | CSVDPSEAPYNEQFF | TRBJ2-1 | TRBV29-1 | - | few
TGTGCCAGCAGTTTATGGGGACAGGGGAGTACCGGGGAGCTGTTTTTT | CASSLWGQGSTGELFF | TRBJ2-2 | TRBV27 | TRBD1 | -
TGCAGCGTTGAGCCGCGGAAGGGACTAGCCGGGGAGCTGTTTTTT | CSVEPRKGLAGELFF | TRBJ2-2 | TRBV29-1 | TRBD2 | -
TGTGCCAGCAGCCAAGAAGCGGGGGCAGGGACCCAGTACTTC | CASSQEAGAGTQYF | TRBJ2-5 | TRBV13 | TRBD2 | once
TGTGCCAGCTCACCACCACCGGTGAGTCCCTACGAGCAGTACTTC | CASSPPPVSPYEQYF | TRBJ2-7 | TRBV18 | - | -
TGCGCCAGCAGCTTAGTGGACACGGCTAGCACAGATACGCAGTATTTT | CASSLVDTASTDTQYF | TRBJ2-3 | TRBV5-1 | - | once
TGTGCCAGCAGTGCACAACCCGCAGACTATGGCTACACCTTC | CASSAQPADYGYTF | TRBJ1-2 | TRBV2 | - | -
TGTGCCAGCAGTTTAGGTAGCGGCACCGGGGAGCTGTTTTTT | CASSLGSGTGELFF | TRBJ2-2 | TRBV27 | - | -
TGCGCCAGCAGCGTAGGACAGAGTATGAACACTGAAGCTTTCTTT | CASSVGQSMNTEAFF | TRBJ1-1 | TRBV5-1 | - | -
TGTGCCAGTAGTATGATGGAGGGCACTGAAGCTTTCTTT | CASSMMEGTEAFF | TRBJ1-1 | TRBV19 | - | -
TGCAGCGTTGCTGCAGGCAATAACTATGGCTACACCTTC | CSVAAGNNYGYTF | TRBJ1-2 | TRBV29-1 | - | -
TGTGCCAGCAGCCTGGGACTAGCGGGGGATATTTACGAGCAGTACTTC | CASSLGLAGDIYEQYF | TRBJ2-7 | TRBV13 | TRBD2 | -
TGTGCCAGCAGCCAAACTGGTTACCCCAATCAGCCCCAGCATTTT | CASSQTGYPNQPQHF | TRBJ1-5 | TRBV9 | - | -
TGCGCCAGCAGCTTGCCGGGACAGGGGCAAGAGACCCAGTACTTC | CASSLPGQGQETQYF | TRBJ2-5 | TRBV5-1 | TRBD1 | -
TGTGCCAGCAGTGTCGCTTCTACTAACTATGGCTACACCTTC | CASSVASTNYGYTF | TRBJ1-2 | TRBV2 | - | -
TGCGCCAGCAGTCCATGGGGGGGGGATCAGCCCCAGCATTTT | CASSPWGGDQPQHF | TRBJ1-5 | TRBV5-1 | - | -
TGTGCCACCAGCCTAAGTAGACAGGTCTTCTTCTCTGGAAACACCATATATTTT | CATSLSRQVFFSGNTIYF | TRBJ1-3 | TRBV15 | - | -
TGCGCCAGCAGCCAAGATGTGGGGCCCGTCTACGAGCAGTACTTC | CASSQDVGPVYEQYF | TRBJ2-7 | TRBV4-1 | - | -
TGTGCCTGGAGTTCAACAGGGGGCGAGGATACGCAGTATTTT | CAWSSTGGEDTQYF | TRBJ2-3 | TRBV30 | TRBD1 | -
TGTGCCAGTAGTATATGGGGCAGCGGGGAAGCTTTCTTT | CASSIWGSGEAFF | TRBJ1-1 | TRBV19 | - | -
TGTGCCAGCAGTCCCCTGACAAGCTCCTACAATGAGCAGTTCTTC | CASSPLTSSYNEQFF | TRBJ2-1 | TRBV7-9 | - | few
TGCGCCAGCAGCCAAGATCCCCCCGGGACTAGCGGGGCCACAGATACGCAGTATTTT | CASSQDPPGTSGATDTQYF | TRBJ2-3 | TRBV4-1 | TRBD2 | once
TGCGCCAGCAGCCAAGATCCAGGACAGGTTCACTATGGCTACACCTTC | CASSQDPGQVHYGYTF | TRBJ1-2 | TRBV4-1 | TRBD1 | -
TGCGCCAGCAGCCACCCGGGACAGGGGGCTCTTCAGCCCCAGCATTTT | CASSHPGQGALQPQHF | TRBJ1-5 | TRBV4-1 | TRBD1 | -
TGTGCCACCAGTGACCAAGACTCTGAAGCTTTCTTT | CATSDQDSEAFF | TRBJ1-1 | TRBV24-1 | - | -
TGTGCCAGCAGCTTTGGGGGTAGCGGGGTGAACACCGGGGAGCTGTTTTTT | CASSFGGSGVNTGELFF | TRBJ2-2 | TRBV5-4 | TRBD2 | few
TGTGCCAGCAGTGTTACGAGACAGGGCGGTTCACCCCTCCACTTT | CASSVTRQGGSPLHF | TRBJ1-6 | TRBV6-4 | TRBD1 | -
TGTGCCAGCAGCGTAGGGCAGAACTCTGGGGCCAACGTCCTGACTTTC | CASSVGQNSGANVLTF | TRBJ2-6 | TRBV9 | - | -
TGTGCCAGCAGCCACCGGACAGACTACGAGCAGTACTTC | CASSHRTDYEQYF | TRBJ2-7 | TRBV3-1/TRBV3-2 | - | -
TGCGCCAGCAGCCCCGAGACAGGGAACTATGGCTACACCTTC | CASSPETGNYGYTF | TRBJ1-2 | TRBV4-1 | TRBD1 | -
TGTGCCAGCAGCTTAGGAGCGGGGGGGCTACACAATGAGCAGTTCTTC | CASSLGAGGLHNEQFF | TRBJ2-1 | TRBV7-6 | TRBD2 | once
TGTGCCAGTAGTATAGTGGGGGCGGAGGCCAAAAACATTCAGTACTTC | CASSIVGAEAKNIQYF | TRBJ2-4 | TRBV19 | - | -
TGTGCCAGCAGCTCCCCCTATCGGGGGGAGCAGTTCTTC | CASSSPYRGEQFF | TRBJ2-1 | TRBV11-3 | - | -
TGTGCCAGTAGTATAGCGGGGTCCTACAATGAGCAGTTCTTC | CASSIAGSYNEQFF | TRBJ2-1 | TRBV19 | - | -
TGTGCCACCCCGGACAGGGTTGACTATGGCTACACCTTC | CATPDRVDYGYTF | TRBJ1-2 | TRBV6-4 | TRBD1 | -
TGTGCCAGCAGCCACTCCCGTACCTATGGCTACACCTTC | CASSHSRTYGYTF | TRBJ1-2 | TRBV5-4 | - | once